This T cell receptor (beta chain) was sequenced during a study of T cell changes during pregnancy in multiple sclerosis. Here immunoSEQ multiplex PCR was the method, and the copy in TCRdb shows in-frame clones only, minus some. The repertoire has 75,000 to 95,000 clones, approximately 90% of them found once; the top ten carry about 0.91%. V lost 6 bases, J lost 5 bases, and 9 bases stayed unmatched. Germline V lookup: CDR1 SNHLY, CDR2 FYNNEI. CDR3 length: 14 residues. The sequence came from a female donor with multiple sclerosis, enrolled in a pregnancy study. The J gene is TRBJ2-5, the V gene TRBV2; 7 nucleotides match TRBD2. The specimen was peripheral blood, collected before pregnancy. CDR3 amino acids: CASREGGGRETQYF. The CDR3 DNA sequence: TGTGCCAGCAGAGAGGGCGGGGGAAGGGAGACCCAGTACTTC.